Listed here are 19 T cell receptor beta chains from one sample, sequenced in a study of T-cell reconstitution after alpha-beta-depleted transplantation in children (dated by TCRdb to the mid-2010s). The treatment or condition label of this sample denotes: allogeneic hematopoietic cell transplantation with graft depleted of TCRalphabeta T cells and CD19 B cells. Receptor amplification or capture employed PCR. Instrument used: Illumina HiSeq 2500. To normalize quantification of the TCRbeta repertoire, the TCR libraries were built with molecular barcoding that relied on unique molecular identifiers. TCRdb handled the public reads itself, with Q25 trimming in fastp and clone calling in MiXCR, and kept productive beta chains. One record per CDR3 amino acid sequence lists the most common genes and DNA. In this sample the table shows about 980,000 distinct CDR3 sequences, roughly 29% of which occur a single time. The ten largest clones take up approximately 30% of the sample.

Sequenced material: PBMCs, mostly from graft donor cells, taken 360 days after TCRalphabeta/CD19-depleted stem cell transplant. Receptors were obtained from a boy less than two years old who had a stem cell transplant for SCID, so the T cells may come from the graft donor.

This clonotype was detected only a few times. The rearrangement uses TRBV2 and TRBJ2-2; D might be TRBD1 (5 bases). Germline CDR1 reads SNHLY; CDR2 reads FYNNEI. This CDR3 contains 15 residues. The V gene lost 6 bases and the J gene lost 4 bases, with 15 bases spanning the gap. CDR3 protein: CASSPTTGSTGELFF. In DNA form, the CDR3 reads TGTGCCAGCAGCCCGACCACAGGATCCACCGGGGAGCTGTTTTTT. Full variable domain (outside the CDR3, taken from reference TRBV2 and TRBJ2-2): EPEVTQTPSHQVTQMGQEVILRCVPISNHLYFYWYRQILGQKVEFLVSFYNNEISEKSEIFDDQFSVERPDGSNFTLKIRSTKLEDSAMYFCASSPTTGSTGELFFGEGSRLTVL.

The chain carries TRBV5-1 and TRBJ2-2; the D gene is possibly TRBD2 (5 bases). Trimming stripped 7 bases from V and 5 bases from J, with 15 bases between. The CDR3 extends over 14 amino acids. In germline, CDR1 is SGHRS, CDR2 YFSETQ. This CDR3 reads CASDTFQRTGELFF. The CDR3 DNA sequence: TGCGCCAGCGACACCTTCCAGCGGACCGGGGAGCTGTTTTTT.

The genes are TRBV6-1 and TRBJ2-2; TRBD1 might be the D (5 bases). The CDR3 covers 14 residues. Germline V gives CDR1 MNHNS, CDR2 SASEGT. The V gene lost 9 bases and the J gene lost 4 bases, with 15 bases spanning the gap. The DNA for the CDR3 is TGTGCCAGTTCAGGGAAAACCCTCACCGGGGAGCTGTTTTTT. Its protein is CASSGKTLTGELFF.

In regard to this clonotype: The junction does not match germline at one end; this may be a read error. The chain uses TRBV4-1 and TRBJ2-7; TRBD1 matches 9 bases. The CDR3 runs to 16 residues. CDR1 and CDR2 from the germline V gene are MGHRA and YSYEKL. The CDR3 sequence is CVSSQVGTGKKYEQYF. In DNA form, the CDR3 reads TGCGTCAGCAGCCAAGTGGGGACAGGGAAGAAGTACGAGCAGTACTTC.

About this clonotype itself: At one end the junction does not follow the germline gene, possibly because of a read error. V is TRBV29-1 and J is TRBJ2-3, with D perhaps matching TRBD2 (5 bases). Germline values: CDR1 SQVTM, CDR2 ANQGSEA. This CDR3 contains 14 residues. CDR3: CGVDAGPGTDTQYF. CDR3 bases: TGCGGCGTTGACGCGGGTCCGGGCACAGATACGCAGTATTTT.

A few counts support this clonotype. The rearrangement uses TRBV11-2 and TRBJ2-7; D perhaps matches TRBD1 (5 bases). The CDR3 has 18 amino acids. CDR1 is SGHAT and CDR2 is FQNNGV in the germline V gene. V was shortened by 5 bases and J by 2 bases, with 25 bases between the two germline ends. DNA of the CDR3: TGTGCCAGCAGCCAATCGGTGACAGTCCTCATCAACCCCTACGAGCAGTACTTC. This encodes CASSQSVTVLINPYEQYF. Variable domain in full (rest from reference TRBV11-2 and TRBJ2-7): EAGVAQSPRYKIIEKRQSVAFWCNPISGHATLYWYQQILGQGPKLLIQFQNNGVVDDSQLPKDRFSAERLKGVDSTLKIQPAKLEDSAVYLCASSQSVTVLINPYEQYFGPGTRLTVT.

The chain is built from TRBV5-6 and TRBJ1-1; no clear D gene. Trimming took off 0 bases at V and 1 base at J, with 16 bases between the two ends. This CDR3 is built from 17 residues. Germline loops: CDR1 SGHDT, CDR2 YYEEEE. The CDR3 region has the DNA TGTGCCAGCAGCTTGGCCCTAAGAAAGGGTCAGAACACTGAAGCTTTCTTT. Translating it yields CASSLALRKGQNTEAFF.

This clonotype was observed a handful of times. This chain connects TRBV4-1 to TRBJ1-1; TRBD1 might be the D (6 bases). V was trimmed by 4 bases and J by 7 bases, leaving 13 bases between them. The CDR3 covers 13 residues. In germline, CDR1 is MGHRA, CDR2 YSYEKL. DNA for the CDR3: TGCGCCAGCAGCCTGACAGGTCTTCATGAAGCTTTCTTT. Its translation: CASSLTGLHEAFF.

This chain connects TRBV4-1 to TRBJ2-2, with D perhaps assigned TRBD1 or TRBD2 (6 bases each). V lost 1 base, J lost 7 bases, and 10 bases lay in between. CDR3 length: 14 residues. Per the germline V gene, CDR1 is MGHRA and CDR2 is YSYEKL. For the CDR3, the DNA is TGCGCCAGCAGCCAAGGGGGGGCGTACGGGGAGCTGTTTTTT. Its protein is CASSQGGAYGELFF.

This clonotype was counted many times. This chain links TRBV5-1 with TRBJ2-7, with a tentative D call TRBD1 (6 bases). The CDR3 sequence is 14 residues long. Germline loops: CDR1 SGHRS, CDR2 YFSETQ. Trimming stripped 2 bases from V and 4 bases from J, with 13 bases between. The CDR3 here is CASSFGRGIYEQYF. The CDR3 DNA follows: TGCGCCAGCAGCTTCGGCAGGGGAATTTACGAGCAGTACTTC. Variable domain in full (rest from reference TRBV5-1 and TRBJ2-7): KAGVTQTPRYLIKTRGQQVTLSCSPISGHRSVSWYQQTPGQGLQFLFEYFSETQRNKGNFPGRFSGRQFSNSRSEMNVSTLELGDSALYLCASSFGRGIYEQYFGPGTRLTVT.

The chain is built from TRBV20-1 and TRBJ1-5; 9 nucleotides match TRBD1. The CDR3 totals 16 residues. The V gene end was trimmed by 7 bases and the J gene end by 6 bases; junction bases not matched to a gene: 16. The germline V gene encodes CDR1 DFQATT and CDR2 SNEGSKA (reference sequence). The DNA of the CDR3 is TGCAGTGTGACCGGGACAGGGAGAGAGACGGCTCAGCCCCAGCATTTT. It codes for CSVTGTGRETAQPQHF.

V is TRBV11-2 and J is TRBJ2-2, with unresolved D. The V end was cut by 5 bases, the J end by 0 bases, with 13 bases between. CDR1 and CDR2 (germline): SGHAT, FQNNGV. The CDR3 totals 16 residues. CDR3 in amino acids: CASSPQINTNTGELFF. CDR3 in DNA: TGTGCCAGCAGCCCACAGATCAACACGAACACCGGGGAGCTGTTTTTT.

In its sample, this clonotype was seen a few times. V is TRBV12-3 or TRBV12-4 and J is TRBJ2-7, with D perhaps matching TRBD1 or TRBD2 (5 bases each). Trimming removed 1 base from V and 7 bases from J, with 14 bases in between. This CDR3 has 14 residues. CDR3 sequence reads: CASSLGPGTREQYF. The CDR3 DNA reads TGTGCCAGCAGTTTAGGGCCGGGGACCAGGGAGCAGTACTTC.

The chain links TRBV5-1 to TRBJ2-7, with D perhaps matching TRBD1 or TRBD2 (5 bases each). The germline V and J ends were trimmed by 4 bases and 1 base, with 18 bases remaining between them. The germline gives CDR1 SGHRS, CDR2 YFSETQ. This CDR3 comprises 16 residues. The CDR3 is CASSLYSPGPSYEQYF. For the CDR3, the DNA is TGCGCCAGCAGCCTTTACTCCCCGGGGCCATCCTACGAGCAGTACTTC.

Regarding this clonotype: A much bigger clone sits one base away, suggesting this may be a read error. CDR3 sequence: CASSVVANEQFF. CDR3 DNA: TGTGCCAGCAGCGTAGTGGCGAATGAGCAGTTCTTC. V and J are TRBV9 and TRBJ2-1; D is uncertain. V gave up 0 bases and J gave up 7 bases, with 5 bases separating them. Per the germline V gene, CDR1 is SGDLS and CDR2 is YYNGEE. The CDR3 extends over 12 amino acids.

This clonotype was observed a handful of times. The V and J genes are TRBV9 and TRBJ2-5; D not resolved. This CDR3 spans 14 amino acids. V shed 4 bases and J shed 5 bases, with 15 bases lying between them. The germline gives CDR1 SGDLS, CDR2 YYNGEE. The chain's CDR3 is CASSTPLRPETQYF. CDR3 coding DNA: TGTGCCAGCAGCACCCCCTTGAGACCGGAGACCCAGTACTTC.

The CDR3 DNA sequence: TGTGCCAGCAGCTTGAGTATAGGTGGGATTTCCTGGACCGGGGAGCTGTTTTTT. Protein product: CASSLSIGGISWTGELFF. This sequence joins TRBV11-2 and TRBJ2-2; D ambiguous. CDR1 is SGHAT, CDR2 FQNNGV, per germline. The CDR3 spans 18 residues. Trimming pared 3 bases from V and 5 bases from J, leaving 22 bases between.

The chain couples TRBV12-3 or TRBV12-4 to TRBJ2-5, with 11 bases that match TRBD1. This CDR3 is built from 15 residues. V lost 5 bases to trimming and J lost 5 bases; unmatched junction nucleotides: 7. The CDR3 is CASSRRTGGAETQYF. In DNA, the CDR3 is TGTGCCAGCAGTCGGCGGACAGGGGGCGCGGAGACCCAGTACTTC.

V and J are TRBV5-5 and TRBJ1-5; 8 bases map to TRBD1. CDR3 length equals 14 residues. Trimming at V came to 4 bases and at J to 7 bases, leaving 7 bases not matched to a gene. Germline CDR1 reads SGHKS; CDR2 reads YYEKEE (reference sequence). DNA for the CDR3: TGTGCCAGCAGCCTACAGGGGGGCTCCCAGCCCCAGCATTTT. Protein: CASSLQGGSQPQHF.